The following is a T cell receptor beta chain sequence with its context. Trimming removed 5 bases from V and 7 bases from J; junction bases left unmatched: 11. Germline V lookup: CDR1 LNHDA, CDR2 SQIVND (reference sequence). The CDR3 is 16 residues long. As processed by the authors: The assay estimated nucleated cells by amplifying reference gene primers. TCRdb's table, derived via immunoSEQ multiplex PCR, lists solely in-frame clones and lacks some. That table is the source of V, J and clone size, and D and trimming were worked out from the DNA. Among about 68,000 clones listed, over 75% were seen once. This sample stems from a study of blood T cell repertoires in COVID-19. About the research overall: Sources were T cells, B-cell-depleted T cells, or PBMCs; the material itself was cDNA or gDNA.

Sequencing was done on a sample of peripheral blood. This sequence originates from a man aged 45-65 years with active COVID-19. The chain recombines TRBV19 with TRBJ2-1, with 10 bases lining up with TRBD2. Here the CDR3 reads CASSLAPLAGKNEQFF. CDR3 DNA: TGTGCCAGTAGTTTAGCCCCACTAGCGGGGAAAAATGAGCAGTTCTTC.